These T cell receptor beta chains were read from a single sample in a study of T cell changes during pregnancy in multiple sclerosis. The table came from immunoSEQ multiplex PCR; TCRdb's copy has only in-frame clones and leaves some out. The sample consists of 90,000 or so clones, approximately 90% of them appearing once. The material sequenced was peripheral blood, taken before pregnancy. These receptors were collected from a female donor with multiple sclerosis, enrolled in a pregnancy study. Both conserved end residues are part of each CDR3. Clone size appears in some rows only: once, few, many, or a class for an expanded clone.

NA	TRBJ1-2	TRBV15	CATSTQGGGWSYGYTF
NA	TRBJ1-2	TRBV28	CASSTPPGQSYGYTF
NA	TRBJ1-1	TRBV7-9	CASSPTGVSLTEAFF
NA	TRBJ2-3	TRBV28	CATRQFSSTDTQYF
NA	TRBJ2-7	TRBV13	CASSLARNEQYF
few	TRBJ2-2	TRBV27	CASSYYGGELFF
NA	TRBJ2-2	TRBV4-3	CASSHLPSLGGGELFF
NA	TRBJ2-7	TRBV28	CASGQGIGYEQYF
NA	TRBJ2-2	TRBV2	CASSVYTGELFF
NA	TRBJ2-2	TRBV28	CASSWASVNTGELFF
NA	TRBJ2-1	TRBV28	CASSSRGNEQFF
NA	TRBJ2-1	TRBV30	CAWSGADLYNEQFF
NA	TRBJ2-7	TRBV2	CASRDRNSYEQYF
NA	TRBJ1-1	TRBV19	CASSITPGGSTEAFF
NA	TRBJ1-2	TRBV25-1	CASSGQGAPIYGYTF
NA	TRBJ2-5	TRBV29-1	CSAPGGIQETQYF
NA	TRBJ2-4	TRBV5-1	CASSAEPGGASKNIQYF
NA	TRBJ1-5	TRBV27	CASSLSRNQPQHF
NA	TRBJ2-3	TRBV5-6	CASSLQGGPFPDTQYF
NA	TRBJ2-1	TRBV30	CAWSVKVSGRGNEQFF
NA	TRBJ1-2	TRBV27	CASSLSPRSYGYTF
NA	TRBJ1-1	TRBV6-5	CASSYAGAAFF
once	TRBJ1-2	TRBV30	CAWSVLGTSGYTF
NA	TRBJ1-1	TRBV5-1	CASRIGQGTFF
NA	TRBJ1-1	TRBV10-3	CAISGIEPEAFF
NA	TRBJ2-6	TRBV4-3	CASSQEQGRANVLTF
NA	TRBJ2-7	TRBV10-3	CAISDQDSVYEQYF
once	TRBJ2-5	TRBV18	CASSKTGGRWTQYF
NA	TRBJ1-2	TRBV2	CASSGSRGLGTGYTF
NA	TRBJ2-7	TRBV30	CAWSVRDVQYF
NA	TRBJ2-5	TRBV18	CASSPLGGLETQYF
once	TRBJ2-7	TRBV5-1	CASRSGTETYEQYF
NA	TRBJ1-2	TRBV2	CASMRGGQRPNYGYTF
NA	TRBJ2-7	TRBV2	CASRVQPSSYEQYF
NA	TRBJ1-2	TRBV2	CASSPGANYGYTF
NA	TRBJ2-2	TRBV5-1	CASSLMGGGASTGELFF
NA	TRBJ2-7	TRBV28	CATSTGFPYEQYF
once	TRBJ2-3	TRBV7-3	CASSLAGSTDTQYF
NA	TRBJ1-2	TRBV6-5	CASSYEAANYGYTF
NA	TRBJ1-3	TRBV6-1	CASSLQGEGNTIYF
few	TRBJ1-1	TRBV7-2	CASRAQNAAAFF
NA	TRBJ1-1	TRBV4-3	CASSRNTGLEAFF
NA	TRBJ2-3	TRBV7-9	CASSRGGSISQYF
NA	TRBJ2-7	TRBV11-2	CASSLYSGGPGSEQYF
NA	TRBJ1-4	TRBV19	CATSGGRNEKLFF
NA	TRBJ2-7	TRBV2	CASSSPGLTRRTPEQYF
NA	TRBJ2-1	TRBV19	CASSTLTGGSIDEQFF
NA	TRBJ2-5	TRBV19	CASSIRLQYQETQYF
once	TRBJ2-7	TRBV29-1	CSIGRLTGPFGYEQYF
NA	TRBJ1-1	TRBV29-1	CSVGRGGNTEAFF
NA	TRBJ2-5	TRBV7-2	CASSADREKTQYF
NA	TRBJ1-2	TRBV4-1	CASSQADRPNYGYTF